This TCR beta chain was retrieved from a study of cytomegalovirus exposure and HLA in healthy donors. Study as a whole: Among the 350 to 500 donors who were genotyped, 70% to 90% fell in the genetic ancestry cluster that is associated with self-reported Caucasian donors. Study-wide results and caveats: Reportedly, HLA-A and HLA-B alleles of most subjects were accurately predicted from TCR beta. Later on, an analysis tied 15,000 or so TCR beta sequences to HLA alleles at 0.05 false discovery rate. In an earlier analysis, in about 530 donors, most V segments appeared productive either ~90% or ~30% of the time.

Turning to this clone: As yet, its antigen is unknown.

Amplification used 60 Vbeta primers and 13 Jbeta primers. Using immunoSEQ multiplex PCR, the repertoire was profiled, and TCRdb retains in-frame clones only, with some absent. This sample has under 200,000 clones, with approximately 80% found just once. This CDR3 has 14 residues. V trimming: 2 bases; J trimming: 3 bases; junction bases outside the gene matches: 0. Germline CDR1 SGHDT, CDR2 YYEEEE. This clonotype originated in a man aged 40-50 years in good health and CMV-seropositive. This sequence joins TRBV5-6 and TRBJ2-2; the match to TRBD1 covers 8 bases. Sequencing was performed on PBMCs. The CDR3 sequence: CASSLQGDTGELFF. Here the CDR3 DNA reads TGTGCCAGCAGCTTACAGGGGGACACCGGGGAGCTGTTTTTT.